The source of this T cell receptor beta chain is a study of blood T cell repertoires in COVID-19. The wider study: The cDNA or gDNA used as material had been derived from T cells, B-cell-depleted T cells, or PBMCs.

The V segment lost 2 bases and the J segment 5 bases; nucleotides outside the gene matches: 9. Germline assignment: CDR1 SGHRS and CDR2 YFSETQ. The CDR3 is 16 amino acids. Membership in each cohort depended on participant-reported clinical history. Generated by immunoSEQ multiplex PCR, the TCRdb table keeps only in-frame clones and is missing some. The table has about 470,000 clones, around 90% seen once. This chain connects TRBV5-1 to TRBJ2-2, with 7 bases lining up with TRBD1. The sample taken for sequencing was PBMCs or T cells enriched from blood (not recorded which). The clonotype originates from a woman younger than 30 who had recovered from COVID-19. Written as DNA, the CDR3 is TGCGCCAGCAGCTTCGACAGGGTTACCGGAACCGGGGAGCTGTTTTTT. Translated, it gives CASSFDRVTGTGELFF.